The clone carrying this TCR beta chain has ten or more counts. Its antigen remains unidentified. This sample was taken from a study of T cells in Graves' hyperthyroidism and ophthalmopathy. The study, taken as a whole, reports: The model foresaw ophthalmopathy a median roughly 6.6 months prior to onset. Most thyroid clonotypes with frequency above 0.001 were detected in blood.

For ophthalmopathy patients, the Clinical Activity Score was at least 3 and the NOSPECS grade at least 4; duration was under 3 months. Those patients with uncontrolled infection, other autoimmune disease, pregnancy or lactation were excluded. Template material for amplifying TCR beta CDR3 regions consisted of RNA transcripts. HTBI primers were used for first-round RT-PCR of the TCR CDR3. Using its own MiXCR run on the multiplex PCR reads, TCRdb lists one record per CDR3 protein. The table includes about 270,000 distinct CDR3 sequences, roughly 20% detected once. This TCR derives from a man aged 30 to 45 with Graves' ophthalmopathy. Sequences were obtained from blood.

The chain's CDR3 is CASSSIGTGRGYGYTF. The CDR3 nucleotides read TGTGCCAGCAGTTCAATTGGGACAGGGAGAGGATATGGCTACACCTTC. The rearrangement links TRBV28 to TRBJ1-2; 9 bases are a match to TRBD1. Germline V gene sequence: CDR1 MDHEN, CDR2 SYDVKM. CDR3 length equals 16 residues. V shed 4 bases, J shed 5 bases, and the junction held 11 bases outside the gene matches.